The sequence of this TCR beta chain was determined in a study of T-cell memory formation after mild COVID-19. In this sample, this clonotype turned up a few times. 5'RACE with constant-segment primers built TCRalpha and TCRbeta cDNA libraries with UMIs. Using its own MiXCR run on the 5' RACE reads, TCRdb lists one record per CDR3 protein. The sample records a few hundred thousand distinct CDR3 sequences, approximately 15% being singletons. Sequenced: PBMCs or a T cell subset sorted from them (not recorded which). This clonotype was obtained from a man younger than 35 who had mild COVID-19 (a few samples of this study predate the infection). Cell type and time point are not known.

CDR3: CSASGTSGPGELFF. In DNA form, the CDR3 reads TGCAGTGCTTCCGGGACTAGCGGCCCCGGGGAGCTGTTTTTT. The chain employs TRBV20-1 and TRBJ2-2; TRBD2 matches 11 bases. The CDR3 is 14 residues long. J gave up 6 bases and V 5 bases, and 5 bases lay outside the gene matches. From germline, CDR1 is DFQATT and CDR2 SNEGSKA (reference sequence).